The rows below give T cell receptor beta chains drawn from one sample of a study of T cell responses to AZD1222 COVID-19 vaccine. The protocol was immunoSEQ multiplex PCR, while the TCRdb copy is restricted to in-frame clones and leaves out a portion. Among 100,000 to 150,000 clones, roughly 90% were seen once, and the ten largest hold about 1.6%. Sequenced here: peripheral blood, sampled on day 0 of AZD1222 vaccination. The receptors here all came from an adult in good health. CDR3s include the opening cysteine and the closing phenylalanine or tryptophan. The order of the fields is CDR3 DNA, CDR3 protein, clone size, V gene, J gene, D gene. A D gene is named only where the DNA matches it firmly. Some rows have no size entry. The others give once, few or many, or a class for an expanded clone.

TGTGCCAGCAGCCAAGATATTAGCGGGAGCAATGAGCAGTTCTTC	CASSQDISGSNEQFF	few	TRBV3-1/TRBV3-2	TRBJ2-1	TRBD2
TGTGCCACTCTGAGACAGGGAGGAACTGAAGCTTTCTTT	CATLRQGGTEAFF	.	TRBV19	TRBJ1-1	TRBD1
TGCGCCAGCAGCTTGCTGGGGAGCGGGGGTTCCTACGAGCAGTACTTC	CASSLLGSGGSYEQYF	once	TRBV5-1	TRBJ2-7	TRBD2
TGTGCCAGCAGGTCCTTGGGCCAGTACGAGCAGTACTTC	CASRSLGQYEQYF	.	TRBV12-3/TRBV12-4	TRBJ2-7	.
TGTGCCAGCAGCCAAGCGGGGGGTTCCGAGCAGTACTTC	CASSQAGGSEQYF	.	TRBV3-1/TRBV3-2	TRBJ2-7	TRBD2
TGTGCCAGCAGCCGGAACCGGGACCGGGGGGAGACCCAGTACTTC	CASSRNRDRGETQYF	.	TRBV5-6	TRBJ2-5	.
TGTGCCAGCAGCTTAAACTGGGGACGGGGACCCTCTGGAAACACCATATATTTT	CASSLNWGRGPSGNTIYF	.	TRBV11-3	TRBJ1-3	.
TGTGCCAGCAGTCCTGGGCGGGAGCAGTACTTC	CASSPGREQYF	.	TRBV28	TRBJ2-7	.
TGCGCCAGCAGCTTGGACGGCTCTAACTATGGCTACACCTTC	CASSLDGSNYGYTF	.	TRBV5-1	TRBJ1-2	.
TGTGCCAGCAGTTTAGTCGGGACAGTACGAGAGCAGTACTTC	CASSLVGTVREQYF	.	TRBV28	TRBJ2-7	TRBD1
TGTGCCAGCAGCTTTGGCGGGGGGCTAAACGAGCAGTACTTC	CASSFGGGLNEQYF	.	TRBV7-9	TRBJ2-7	TRBD2
TGTGCCAGCAAGGAGGGTAGCAATCAGCCCCAGCATTTT	CASKEGSNQPQHF	.	TRBV28	TRBJ1-5	.
TGTGCCAGCAGCAAGCCTTGCGAGCCCTATAGCACAGATACGCAGTATTTT	CASSKPCEPYSTDTQYF	.	TRBV21-1	TRBJ2-3	.
TGTGCCAGCAGCCTCGTTGGGCGGGAGGGCCCAGCAGATACGCAGTATTTT	CASSLVGREGPADTQYF	.	TRBV7-3	TRBJ2-3	TRBD2
TGCGCCAGCAGCTTAGATGGGACCAGGGCGAACACTGAAGCTTTCTTT	CASSLDGTRANTEAFF	once	TRBV5-1	TRBJ1-1	.
TGTGCCAGCAGCGCCTTTCCGACTAGGCCCTACGAGCAGTACTTC	CASSAFPTRPYEQYF	.	TRBV9	TRBJ2-7	.
TGCGCCAGCAGCTGGCTAACCTGGACTAGCGGGAGGGCCGTAATTCACTACGAGCAGTACTTC	CASSWLTWTSGRAVIHYEQYF	.	TRBV5-1	TRBJ2-7	TRBD2
TGTGCCATCAGTGTTAGCGGACAGAGACCTAACTATGGCTACACCTTC	CAISVSGQRPNYGYTF	.	TRBV10-3	TRBJ1-2	.
TGTGCCAGCAGGGCTACAGGGATGAACACTGAAGCTTTCTTT	CASRATGMNTEAFF	.	TRBV27	TRBJ1-1	.
TGTGCCAGCAGCGTAGGGCGTCACAGCTCCTATGGCTACACCTTC	CASSVGRHSSYGYTF	.	TRBV9	TRBJ1-2	.
TGTGCCAGCATTAGACAGGGCTCAACTGAAGCTTTCTTT	CASIRQGSTEAFF	many	TRBV27	TRBJ1-1	TRBD1
TGTGCCACCAGCAGAGATTCTGGCAATCCCTACACCTTC	CATSRDSGNPYTF	.	TRBV15	TRBJ1-2	.
TGTGCCTGGAGTGTAACGAGGAGACAGGCCTACACAGATACGCAGTATTTT	CAWSVTRRQAYTDTQYF	.	TRBV30	TRBJ2-3	.
TGCGCCAGCAGCCAGGACGGCACTGAAGCTTTCTTT	CASSQDGTEAFF	.	TRBV5-1	TRBJ1-1	.
TGTGCCAGTAGTATAAAAGGGCCAGCTGAAAACTATGGCTACACCTTC	CASSIKGPAENYGYTF	.	TRBV19	TRBJ1-2	.
TGTGCCAGCAGTGAAAGGGAGGAGAACACTGAAGCTTTCTTT	CASSEREENTEAFF	.	TRBV6-1	TRBJ1-1	.
TGTGCCACCAGGGACAGGTACCAAGAGACCCAGTACTTC	CATRDRYQETQYF	.	TRBV24-1	TRBJ2-5	TRBD1
TGCGCCAGCAGCTGGGGAGGGAACACCGGGGAGCTGTTTTTT	CASSWGGNTGELFF	.	TRBV5-1	TRBJ2-2	.
TGTGCCAGCAGGCGAGATGTCGGATTGGCTAACTATGGCTACACCTTC	CASRRDVGLANYGYTF	.	TRBV7-2	TRBJ1-2	.
TGTGCCAGCAGCTTAAGGGGGTCTAATGGCTACACCTTC	CASSLRGSNGYTF	.	TRBV13	TRBJ1-2	.
TGTGCCAGCAGCTTACAGGGGCCTGGAAACACCATATATTTT	CASSLQGPGNTIYF	.	TRBV11-2	TRBJ1-3	.
TGTGCCAGCAGCACCCGACAGGGGGCGGGCTACGAGCAGTACTTC	CASSTRQGAGYEQYF	.	TRBV7-9	TRBJ2-7	TRBD1
TGTGCCAGCAGCCAGCGACAGGAACCTTACACTGAAGCTTTCTTT	CASSQRQEPYTEAFF	few	TRBV21-1	TRBJ1-1	.
TGTGCCAGCAGTCAGGGTTTCCACGAGCAGTACTTC	CASSQGFHEQYF	.	TRBV12-3/TRBV12-4	TRBJ2-7	.
TGTGCCATCAGTGAGTTGCACACCGAAGGTTCACCCCAGCATTTT	CAISELHTEGSPQHF	once	TRBV10-3	TRBJ1-5	.
TGTGCCAGCAGTTACTCAGGGGCTGAAAAACTGTTTTTT	CASSYSGAEKLFF	few	TRBV6-5	TRBJ1-4	.
TGCGCCAGCAGCTTGACTCTGGGACAGGGAGTCGGGATGAACACTGAAGCTTTCTTT	CASSLTLGQGVGMNTEAFF	.	TRBV5-1	TRBJ1-1	TRBD1
TGTGCCAGCAGCCAAGATCGGGCTCTAGCGGGGGAAGAGACCCAGTACTTC	CASSQDRALAGEETQYF	.	TRBV4-2	TRBJ2-5	TRBD2
TGTGCCAGCAGCCTTCTACTAGCGCTTAATGAGCAGTTCTTC	CASSLLLALNEQFF	.	TRBV27	TRBJ2-1	TRBD2
TGTGCCAGCAGCCCGGCCGGGACTAGCGGCAATGAGCAGTTCTTC	CASSPAGTSGNEQFF	few	TRBV9	TRBJ2-1	TRBD2
TGTGCCAGCAGTTTAGGACGCACTGAAGCTTTCTTT	CASSLGRTEAFF	.	TRBV28	TRBJ1-1	.